The 27 T cell receptor beta chains below all came from one sample that was sequenced in a study of T cell repertoires in cytomegalovirus infection. Which antigens these TCRs recognize remains unknown. TCRdb reprocessed the reads with MiXCR, giving one entry per CDR3 protein. The sample carries 650,000 to 900,000 distinct CDR3 sequences, 25% to 35% recorded once. The starting material was cultured CD8+ T cells from PBMCs, obtained from culture after CMV antigen stimulation. These receptors originate from a human donor in good health (CMV status not recorded). Some clones in this sample may be carry-over from other donors' samples.

This chain links TRBV7-6 with TRBJ1-4, with D possibly being TRBD1 (5 bases). Trimming left V 5 bases short and J 3 bases short, with 16 bases between. Germline CDR1 and CDR2: SGHVS and FNYEAQ. This CDR3 is built from 16 residues. This CDR3 is CASSRPMRGANEKLFF. As DNA, the CDR3 is TGTGCCAGCAGCCGACCAATGCGGGGGGCTAATGAAAAACTGTTTTTT.

The CDR3 region is CASSVWDSPNTEAFF. CDR3 bases: TGTGCCAGCAGCGTCTGGGACAGTCCGAACACTGAAGCTTTCTTT. The chain has TRBV9 and TRBJ1-1; 7 nucleotides match TRBD1. The CDR3 contains 15 residues. Germline CDR1 and CDR2: SGDLS and YYNGEE. V gave up 2 bases and J gave up 1 base; unmatched junction bases: 5.

The V gene is TRBV6-8, the J gene TRBJ2-5, with D perhaps matching TRBD2 (6 bases). The germline CDR1 and CDR2 sequences are MNHGY and SAAAGT. Trimming left V 3 bases short and J 1 base short, with 12 bases between. The length of the CDR3 is 15 residues. The CDR3 spells CASSYLGEAQETQYF. The CDR3 nucleotides read TGTGCCAGCAGTTATTTGGGGGAGGCCCAAGAGACCCAGTACTTC.

This clonotype was detected a few times. The chain is built from TRBV7-6 and TRBJ2-5, with 10 bases matching TRBD2. Losses at the gene ends were 5 bases for V and 1 base for J; bases not matched to a gene: 4. The CDR3 covers 15 residues. Germline V gene lookup returns CDR1 SGHVS and CDR2 FNYEAQ. The CDR3 sequence is CASSAVAGGQETQYF. The CDR3 nucleotides read TGTGCCAGCAGCGCTGTAGCGGGGGGCCAAGAGACCCAGTACTTC. The whole variable domain, remainder taken from reference TRBV7-6 and TRBJ2-5, is GAGVSQSPRYKVTKRGQDVALRCDPISGHVSLYWYRQALGQGPEFLTYFNYEAQQDKSGLPNDRFSAERPEGSISTLTIQRTEQRDSAMYRCASSAVAGGQETQYFGPGTRLLVL.

CDR3 DNA: TGCAGTGCTAAAGACAGGGGGCGGCCCCCTAATGAAAAACTGTTTTTT. Protein sequence: CSAKDRGRPPNEKLFF. The rearrangement uses TRBV20-1 and TRBJ1-4; 10 bases match TRBD1. Germline assignment: CDR1 DFQATT and CDR2 SNEGSKA (reference sequence). This CDR3 region has 16 residues. With 4 bases clipped from V and 3 bases from J, the junction kept 8 bases outside the gene matches.

V is TRBV5-4 and J is TRBJ2-1; TRBD2 agrees at 8 bases. The CDR3 consists of 15 residues. The V gene end was trimmed by 6 bases and the J gene end by 9 bases; junction bases not matched to a gene: 14. Germline lookup yields CDR1 SGHNT and CDR2 YYREEE (reference sequence). In nucleotides, the CDR3 is TGTGCCAGCATTTCAAGCGGGGGCGAGGTACGTGAGCAGTTCTTC. Residues: CASISSGGEVREQFF.

This clonotype was detected ten times or more. The V and J genes are TRBV7-2 and TRBJ2-7, with unresolved D. Looked up from germline, CDR1 is SGHTA and CDR2 is FQGNSA. Trimming pared 2 bases from V and 3 bases from J, leaving 2 bases between. The CDR3 runs to 11 residues. In DNA, the CDR3 is TGTGCCAGCAGCTTACTCTACGAGCAGTACTTC. This codes for CASSLLYEQYF. Full variable domain (rest looked up from reference TRBV7-2 and TRBJ2-7): GAGVSQSPSNKVTEKGKDVELRCDPISGHTALYWYRQSLGQGLEFLIYFQGNSAPDKSGLPSDRFSAERTGGSVSTLTIQRTQQEDSAVYLCASSLLYEQYFGPGTRLTVT.

The chain has TRBV11-1 and TRBJ2-7, with TRBD2 matching over 8 bases. Germline V CDR1 and CDR2: SGHAT, FQDESV (reference sequence). With V trimmed by 5 bases and J by 0 bases, 3 bases remained unmatched. CDR3 length: 14 amino acids. The CDR3 DNA is TGTGCCAGCAGCCATAGCGGGGACTCCTACGAGCAGTACGTC. Its translation: CASSHSGDSYEQYV.

This clonotype was seen more than once but under ten times. The CDR3 sequence: CASTLQETQYF. The CDR3 nucleotides read TGTGCCAGCACCTTACAAGAGACCCAGTACTTC. J is TRBJ2-5 and V is TRBV6-5; D uncertain. Germline loops: CDR1 MNHEY, CDR2 SVGAGI. This CDR3 is 11 amino acids long. V was pared by 7 bases and J by 2 bases, with 5 bases between.

The chain recombines TRBV4-2 with TRBJ2-1, with D hard to call. Deletions cut 4 bases from V and 4 bases from J, with 8 bases between. This CDR3 region has 13 residues. The germline CDR1 and CDR2 sequences are LGHNA and YNFKEQ. As DNA, the CDR3 is TGTGCCAGCAGCCCCCACCATTACAATGAGCAGTTCTTC. Translation gives CASSPHHYNEQFF.

This clonotype was observed a few times. This chain connects TRBV6-2 or TRBV6-3 to TRBJ2-2; D call uncertain. CDR1 and CDR2 (germline): MNHEY, SVGEGT. Trimming shortened V by 5 bases and J by 2 bases, and 15 bases separated the two germline ends. There are 16 residues in the CDR3. CDR3: CASSPGPQINTGELFF. The DNA for the CDR3 is TGTGCCAGCAGTCCCGGTCCTCAAATAAACACCGGGGAGCTGTTTTTT.

The rearrangement joins TRBV7-8 to TRBJ2-3; 9 nucleotides line up with TRBD1. With V trimmed by 2 bases and J by 3 bases, 6 bases remained unmatched. The germline V gene has CDR1 SGHVS and CDR2 FQNEAQ. CDR3 size: 16 residues. CDR3 residues: CASSLYPGQGTDTQYF. The CDR3 DNA sequence: TGTGCCAGCAGCTTATATCCGGGACAGGGAACAGATACGCAGTATTTT. Filled out from reference TRBV7-8 and TRBJ2-3, the complete variable domain reads GAGVSQSPRYKVAKRGQDVALRCDPISGHVSLFWYQQALGQGPEFLTYFQNEAQLDKSGLPSDRFFAERPEGSVSTLKIQRTQQEDSAVYLCASSLYPGQGTDTQYFGPGTRLTVL.

In its sample, this clonotype was seen once. The chain links TRBV6-6 to TRBJ2-1; 9 positions agree with TRBD1. From germline, CDR1 is MNHNY and CDR2 SVGAGI (reference sequence). V shed 0 bases and J 4 bases; nucleotides not matched to a gene: 4. The CDR3 sequence is 16 residues long. CDR3 loop: CASSYSGTGKYNEQFF. DNA of the CDR3: TGTGCCAGCAGTTACTCCGGGACAGGGAAATACAATGAGCAGTTCTTC.

This clonotype was seen repeatedly, ten times or more. The J gene is TRBJ1-1, the V gene TRBV7-6; 9 positions agree with TRBD1. J gave up 7 bases and V 5 bases, and 11 bases lay outside the gene matches. This CDR3 spans 15 amino acids. Germline CDR1 is SGHVS and CDR2 is FNYEAQ. This CDR3 is CASSTIEQGAGEAFF. Written as DNA, the CDR3 is TGTGCCAGCAGCACAATCGAACAGGGGGCCGGTGAAGCTTTCTTT.

The chain recombines TRBV19 with TRBJ2-3; no clear D. Germline CDR1 reads LNHDA; CDR2 reads SQIVND (reference sequence). The V and J ends lost 6 bases and 0 bases respectively, with 10 bases between them. This CDR3 region has 14 residues. The CDR3 nucleotides read TGTGCCAGTAGGGATTACTCTAGCACAGATACGCAGTATTTT. Translating gives CASRDYSSTDTQYF.

The chain joins TRBV19 to TRBJ1-2, with a tentative D call TRBD1 (5 bases). The CDR3 loop spans 15 amino acids. Germline CDR1 and CDR2: LNHDA and SQIVND (reference sequence). The germline V and J ends were trimmed by 1 base and 4 bases, with 13 bases remaining between them. The CDR3 loop reads CASSIGGDFGYGYTF. DNA of the CDR3: TGTGCCAGTAGTATAGGTGGGGACTTTGGCTATGGCTACACCTTC.

This clonotype was found a few times. This chain joins TRBV7-9 and TRBJ2-1, with 10 positions matching TRBD1. The CDR3 is 14 amino acids. J gave up 5 bases and V 6 bases, and 4 bases lay outside the gene matches. Germline CDR1 reads SEHNR; CDR2 reads FQNEAQ (reference sequence). CDR3 loop: CASRGTGANNEQFF. Written as DNA, the CDR3 is TGTGCCAGCAGGGGGACAGGGGCCAACAATGAGCAGTTCTTC. Full variable domain (remainder filled in from reference TRBV7-9 and TRBJ2-1): DTGVSQNPRHKITKRGQNVTFRCDPISEHNRLYWYRQTLGQGPEFLTYFQNEAQLEKSRLLSDRFSAERPKGSFSTLEIQRTEQGDSAMYLCASRGTGANNEQFFGPGTRLTVL.

The rearrangement joins TRBV6-6 to TRBJ1-2, with D unresolved. CDR3 length: 15 amino acids. CDR1 and CDR2 (germline): MNHNY, SVGAGI (reference sequence). Deletions cut 7 bases from V and 4 bases from J, with 19 bases between. The CDR3 loop reads CASIFRGTKAYGYTF. The DNA of the CDR3 is TGTGCCAGCATTTTCCGAGGAACGAAGGCCTATGGCTACACCTTC.

In this sample, this clonotype turned up many times. The chain links TRBV19 to TRBJ2-2; D is unresolved. This CDR3 is 15 amino acids long. V lost 3 bases and J lost 1, with 9 bases in between. CDR1 and CDR2 from the germline V gene are LNHDA and SQIVND (reference sequence). The CDR3 DNA sequence: TGTGCCAGTAGTATTGGACCGCTGAACACCGGGGAGCTGTTTTTT. Amino acid sequence: CASSIGPLNTGELFF.

The chain joins TRBV7-8 to TRBJ2-7; tentative D call: TRBD1 (6 bases). CDR1 is SGHVS, CDR2 FQNEAQ, per germline. V lost 4 bases and J lost 5, with 18 bases in between. The length of the CDR3 is 15 residues. The CDR3 DNA follows: TGTGCCAGCAGCTCGGTCGACAGGCTGGTCGACGAGCAGTACGTC. It specifies CASSSVDRLVDEQYV.

The chain recombines TRBV11-1 with TRBJ1-1; D call uncertain. Between the trimmed V and J ends, which lost 7 bases and 5 bases, there was a span of 14 bases. This CDR3 is built from 13 residues. Germline V gene data show CDR1 as SGHAT and CDR2 as FQDESV (reference sequence). CDR3 in DNA: TGTGCCAGCACCTGGGGTTTCGGGACTGAAGCTTTCTTT. Translation: CASTWGFGTEAFF.

To note about this clonotype: This clone may be a read error of a much larger clone one base away. The chain carries TRBV7-8 and TRBJ1-5; TRBD1 is a possible D gene (6 bases). The CDR3 runs 15 residues. Germline V lookup: CDR1 SGHVS, CDR2 FQNEAQ. Here the CDR3 DNA reads TGTGCCTGCAGCCTTCCCCCAGGGGAAAATCAGCCCCAGCATTTT. Protein product: CACSLPPGENQPQHF.

The chain links TRBV6-1 to TRBJ1-2; tentatively, D is TRBD1 (5 bases). Germline CDR1 and CDR2: MNHNS and SASEGT. The V gene lost 8 bases and the J gene lost 2 bases, with 21 bases spanning the gap. The CDR3 totals 16 residues. The CDR3 sequence: CASSKPQGEGNYGYTF. CDR3 nucleotide sequence: TGTGCCAGCTCAAAACCCCAGGGAGAGGGGAACTATGGCTACACCTTC.

The genes are TRBV20-1 and TRBJ2-3, with TRBD2 matching over 11 bases. Per the germline V gene, CDR1 is DFQATT and CDR2 is SNEGSKA (reference sequence). This CDR3 has 17 residues. V was clipped by 3 bases and J by 1 base; unmatched bases: 9. The DNA of the CDR3 is TGCAGTGCTAGGCCGGTAGCGGGGGGGCGGGGCACAGATACGCAGTATTTT. As protein: CSARPVAGGRGTDTQYF.

The chain has TRBV12-3 or TRBV12-4 and TRBJ2-3; TRBD2 is a possible D gene (6 bases). V gave up 4 bases and J gave up 11 bases, with 16 bases separating them. The CDR3 is 13 residues long. Here the CDR3 reads CASSWGTPVEQYF. The CDR3 nucleotides are TGTGCCAGCAGTTGGGGGACTCCTGTCGAGCAGTATTTT.

Only a few counts were recorded for this clonotype. The chain couples TRBV7-6 to TRBJ1-2; the D gene is possibly TRBD1 (5 bases). CDR3 length equals 15 residues. In germline, CDR1 is SGHVS, CDR2 FNYEAQ. The V gene lost 1 base and the J gene lost 6 bases, with 15 bases spanning the gap. CDR3 region: CASSLEDTAQDGYTF. The DNA for the CDR3 is TGTGCCAGCAGCTTAGAGGACACGGCGCAGGATGGCTACACCTTC. The variable domain in full, completed from reference TRBV7-6 and TRBJ1-2, reads GAGVSQSPRYKVTKRGQDVALRCDPISGHVSLYWYRQALGQGPEFLTYFNYEAQQDKSGLPNDRFSAERPEGSISTLTIQRTEQRDSAMYRCASSLEDTAQDGYTFGSGTRLTVV.

The sample holds a few counts of this clonotype. This chain joins TRBV7-6 and TRBJ2-5; D ambiguous. Germline V gene sequence: CDR1 SGHVS, CDR2 FNYEAQ. The CDR3 loop spans 16 amino acids. V was shortened by 1 base and J by 2 bases, with 14 bases between the two germline ends. CDR3 coding DNA: TGTGCCAGCAGCTTAGTAGAGCCAGGTGCTCAAGAGACCCAGTACTTC. Translated: CASSLVEPGAQETQYF.